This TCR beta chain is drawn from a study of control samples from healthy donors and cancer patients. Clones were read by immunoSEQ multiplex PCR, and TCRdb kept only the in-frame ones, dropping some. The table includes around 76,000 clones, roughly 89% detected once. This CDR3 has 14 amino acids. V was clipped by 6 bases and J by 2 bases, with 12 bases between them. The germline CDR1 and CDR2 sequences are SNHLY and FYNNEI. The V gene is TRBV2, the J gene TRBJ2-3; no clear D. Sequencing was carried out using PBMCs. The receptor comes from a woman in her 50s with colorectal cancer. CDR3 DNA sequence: TGTGCCAGCAGGGTCGAGAAGAACACAGATACGCAGTATTTT. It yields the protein CASRVEKNTDTQYF.